This T cell receptor beta chain appears in the sequencing data of a study of OX40 agonist ivuxolimab in advanced cancers. V lost 6 bases and J lost 1, with 7 bases in between. The CDR3 loop spans 13 amino acids. Germline CDR1 and CDR2: SNHLY and FYNNEI. Sequencing used immunoSEQ multiplex PCR; TCRdb keeps in-frame clones, though not all of them. Here the sample spans 65,000 to 85,000 clones, about 86% being singletons. Specimen: CD4+ or CD8+ T cells sorted from blood, collected in a trial of the OX40 agonist ivuxolimab. The V and J genes are TRBV2 and TRBJ1-5, with D perhaps TRBD1 (6 bases). This clonotype was sampled from an adult with an advanced solid tumor such as melanoma, head and neck, liver or kidney cancer. CDR3 coding DNA: TGTGCCAGCAGCGGACAGAGCAATCAGCCCCAGCATTTT. As protein: CASSGQSNQPQHF.